This T cell receptor beta chain is drawn from a study of T cells in Graves' hyperthyroidism and ophthalmopathy. Study as a whole: Peripheral blood was drawn at first diagnosis, prior to all treatment. General study findings and limits: Ophthalmopathy was predicted by the model a median of about six months ahead of onset. Most thyroid-expanded clonotypes above 0.001 were also found in blood.

What was amplified from RNA transcripts were TCR beta CDR3 regions. In the first-round RT-PCR of the TCR CDR3, the HTBI primer set was used. One entry per CDR3 protein, called by TCRdb with MiXCR from the multiplex PCR reads. The table includes 600,000 to 650,000 distinct CDR3 sequences, about 20% detected once. Note on this clonotype: Its antigen remains unknown.

V dropped 3 bases and J dropped 2 bases, with 20 bases sitting between them. This CDR3 has 17 amino acids. CDR1 is SGHAT, CDR2 FQNNGV, per germline. Clinical Activity Scores of at least 3, NOSPECS grades of at least 4 and durations under 3 months characterized ophthalmopathy patients. The chain uses TRBV11-2 and TRBJ2-7; D is perhaps TRBD1 (6 bases). This TCR was recovered from a man younger than 45 with Graves' ophthalmopathy. Sequenced sample: blood. CDR3 loop: CASSFPPTGSLTYEQYF. The CDR3 nucleotides are TGTGCCAGCAGCTTTCCCCCGACAGGTTCCCTCACCTACGAGCAGTACTTC.